The clone carrying this T cell receptor (beta chain) was counted a few times. The source of the sample is a study of spatial heterogeneity in lung cancer. Every molecule of TCR cDNA had its own unique molecular identifier. MiXCR was run by TCRdb on the 5' RACE reads, yielding one entry per CDR3 protein. The repertoire has tens of thousands of distinct CDR3 sequences, 10% to 15% of them found once; the top ten carry around 4.3%. Time point meaning: sample taken at primary tumor resection. The input material, whole RNA from tumor, nontumor lung or frozen PBMC, was sequenced unsorted. CDR1 and CDR2 from the germline V gene are SGDLS and YYNGEE. V shed 4 bases and J shed 2 bases, with 10 bases lying between them. The CDR3 contains 15 residues.

Specimen: PBMCs, collected at surgery. The sequence came from a male donor with early-stage non-small cell lung cancer. V gene TRBV9 combines with J gene TRBJ2-6, with D possibly being TRBD1 (6 bases). CDR3 loop: CASSTQGAGANVLTF. CDR3 nucleotide sequence: TGTGCCAGCAGCACACAGGGAGCTGGGGCCAACGTCCTGACTTTC.